This TCR beta chain is drawn from a study of blood T cell repertoires in COVID-19. Across the whole study: Sites in the United States, Italy and Spain provided acute and convalescent COVID-19 samples. The cDNA or gDNA used as material had been derived from T cells, B-cell-depleted T cells, or PBMCs.

As processed by the authors: Scientists estimated how many nucleated cells there were by amplifying reference gene primers. Profiled with immunoSEQ multiplex PCR; TCRdb holds only in-frame clones, not every one. V and J calls and clone size are those listed in that table; D and trimming were worked out from the DNA. The sample consists of over 85,000 clones, approximately 84% of them appearing once. The CDR3 has 15 amino acids. The germline V gene has CDR1 SGDLS and CDR2 YYNGEE. V dropped 4 bases and J dropped 0 bases, with 10 bases sitting between them. The chain recombines TRBV9 with TRBJ1-4, with D possibly matching TRBD1 (5 bases). The sequence derives from a man aged 40-49 years with active or convalescent COVID-19. The sample comprised peripheral blood. Written as DNA, the CDR3 is TGTGCCAGCAGCCCCCGGGGGTCAACTAATGAAAAACTGTTTTTT. It translates to CASSPRGSTNEKLFF.